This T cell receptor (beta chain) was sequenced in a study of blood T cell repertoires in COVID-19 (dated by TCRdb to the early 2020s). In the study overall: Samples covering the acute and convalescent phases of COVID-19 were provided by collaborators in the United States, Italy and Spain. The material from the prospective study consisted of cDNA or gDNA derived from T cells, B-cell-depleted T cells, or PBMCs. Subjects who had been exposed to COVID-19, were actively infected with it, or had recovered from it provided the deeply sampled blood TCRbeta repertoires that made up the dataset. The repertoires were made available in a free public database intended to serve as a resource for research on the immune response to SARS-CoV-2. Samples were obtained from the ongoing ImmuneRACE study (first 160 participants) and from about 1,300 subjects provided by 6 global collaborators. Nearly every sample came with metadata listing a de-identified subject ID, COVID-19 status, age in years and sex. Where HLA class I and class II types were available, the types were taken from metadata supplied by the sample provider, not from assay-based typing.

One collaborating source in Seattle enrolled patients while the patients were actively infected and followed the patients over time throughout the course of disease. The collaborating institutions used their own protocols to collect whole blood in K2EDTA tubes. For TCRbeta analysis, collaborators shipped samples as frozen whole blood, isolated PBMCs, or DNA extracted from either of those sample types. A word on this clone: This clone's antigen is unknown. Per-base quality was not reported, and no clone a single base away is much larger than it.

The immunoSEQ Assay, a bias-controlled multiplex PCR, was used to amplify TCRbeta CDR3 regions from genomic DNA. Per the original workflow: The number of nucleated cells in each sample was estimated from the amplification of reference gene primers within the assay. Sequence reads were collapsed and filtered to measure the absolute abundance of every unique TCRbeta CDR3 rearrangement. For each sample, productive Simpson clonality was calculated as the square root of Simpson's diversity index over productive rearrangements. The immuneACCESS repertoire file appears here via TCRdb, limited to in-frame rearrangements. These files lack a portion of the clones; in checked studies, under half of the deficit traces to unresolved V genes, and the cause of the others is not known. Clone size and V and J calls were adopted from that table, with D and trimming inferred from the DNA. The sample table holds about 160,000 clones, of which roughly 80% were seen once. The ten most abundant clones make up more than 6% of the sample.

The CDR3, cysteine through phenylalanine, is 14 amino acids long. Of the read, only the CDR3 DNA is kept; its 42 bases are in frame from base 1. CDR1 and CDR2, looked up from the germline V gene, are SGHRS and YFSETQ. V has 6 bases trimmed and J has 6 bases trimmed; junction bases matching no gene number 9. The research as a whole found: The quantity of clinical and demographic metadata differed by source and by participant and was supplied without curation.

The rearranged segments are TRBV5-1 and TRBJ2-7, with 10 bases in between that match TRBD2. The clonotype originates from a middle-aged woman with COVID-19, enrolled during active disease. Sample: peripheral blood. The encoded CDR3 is CASMPTAGGAEQYF. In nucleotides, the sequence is TGCGCCAGCATGCCGACAGCGGGAGGGGCCGAGCAGTACTTC.